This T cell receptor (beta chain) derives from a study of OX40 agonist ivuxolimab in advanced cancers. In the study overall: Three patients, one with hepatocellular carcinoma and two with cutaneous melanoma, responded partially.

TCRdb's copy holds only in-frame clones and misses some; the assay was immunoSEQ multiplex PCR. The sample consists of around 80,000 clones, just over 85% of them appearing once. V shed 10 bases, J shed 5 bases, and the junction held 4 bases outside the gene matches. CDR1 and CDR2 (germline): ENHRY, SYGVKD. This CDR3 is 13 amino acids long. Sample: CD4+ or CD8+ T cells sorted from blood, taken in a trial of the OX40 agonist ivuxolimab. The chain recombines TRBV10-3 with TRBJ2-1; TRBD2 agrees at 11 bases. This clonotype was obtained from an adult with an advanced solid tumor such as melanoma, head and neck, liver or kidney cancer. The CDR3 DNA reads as TGTGCCACCAGGACTAGCGGGCACAATGAGCAGTTCTTC. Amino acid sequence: CATRTSGHNEQFF.